This T cell receptor (beta chain) was sequenced in a study of shared clonotypes between healthy human individuals. Study overall: Those who served as donors were a couple of women and a few men between the ages of 18 and 49. Study-wide points: In general, naive subsets displayed greater estimated richness than memory subsets did.

Genomic DNA (from each subset) was split evenly across several immunoSEQ plates. The assay was immunoSEQ multiplex PCR, and TCRdb's table has in-frame clones only and misses some. In the table there are over 2,000,000 clones, about 93% of which are singletons. CDR1 and CDR2 from the germline V gene are SEHNR and FQNEAQ (reference sequence). Trimming took off 4 bases at V and 5 bases at J, with 9 bases between the two ends. The CDR3 consists of 13 residues. Only CD45RO-negative cells positively selected for CCR7 counted as naive CD8 cells, so terminally differentiated effector memory CD45RA+ cells were excluded. Caucasian adults residing in Nashville, Tennessee made up all the donors. This clone has a handful of counts. Its antigen is as yet unknown.

This sequence was found in a man younger than 30 in good health. Some clones in this sample may be carry-over from other donors' samples. Sequenced: naive CD8+ T cells from PBMCs. The V call is TRBV7-9, the J call TRBJ1-5; no reliable D call. The CDR3 loop is CASSSQFYQPQHF. In nucleotides, the CDR3 is TGTGCCAGCAGCTCCCAATTCTATCAGCCCCAGCATTTT. Full variable domain (remainder filled in from reference TRBV7-9 and TRBJ1-5): DTGVSQNPRHKITKRGQNVTFRCDPISEHNRLYWYRQTLGQGPEFLTYFQNEAQLEKSRLLSDRFSAERPKGSFSTLEIQRTEQGDSAMYLCASSSQFYQPQHFGDGTRLSIL.